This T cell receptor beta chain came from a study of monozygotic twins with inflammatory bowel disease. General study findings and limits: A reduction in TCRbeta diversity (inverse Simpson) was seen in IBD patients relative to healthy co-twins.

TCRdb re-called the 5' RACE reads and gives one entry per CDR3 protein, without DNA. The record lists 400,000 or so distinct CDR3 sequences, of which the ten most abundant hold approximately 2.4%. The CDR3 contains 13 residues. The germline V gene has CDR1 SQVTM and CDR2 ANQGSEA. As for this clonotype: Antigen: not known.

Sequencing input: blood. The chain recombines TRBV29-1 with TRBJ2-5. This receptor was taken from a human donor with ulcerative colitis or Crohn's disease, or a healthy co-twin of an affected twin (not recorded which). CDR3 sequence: CSVVGRVRETQYF.